This entry concerns a single TCR beta chain. What it binds is unknown. This sample was included in a study of CXCR3-negative and CXCR3-positive naive CD8 T cells. Each CD8+ T cell subset was sorted in triplicate, around 300,000 cells each. This CDR3 spans 14 amino acids. CDR1 and CDR2 from the germline V gene are SEHNR and FQNEAQ (reference sequence). Whole-study results and caveats: Researchers report that CXCR3-positive naive cells carry more hydrophobic TRB CDR3s than CXCR3-negative naive cells.

The method, 5' RACE with UMI labels, was used to prepare the TRB cDNA libraries. TCRdb reprocessed the 5' RACE reads and stores each CDR3 protein as one record, lacking DNA. This sample's clone table lists about 98,000 distinct CDR3 sequences. The clonotype was recovered from a human donor in good health. Some clones in this sample may be carry-over from other donors' samples. The rearrangement links TRBV7-9 to TRBJ1-2; TCRdb calls TRBD1, which cannot be checked without DNA. Input material: naive CXCR3+ CD8+ T cells from blood. The sample's subset: CD45RO-CCR7+CD27+CD95- naive CD8+ T cells expressing CXCR3 (TNR3+). This CDR3 reads CASSLAGTGYGYTF.